Listed below are T cell receptor beta chains from one sample, sequenced in a study of blood T cell repertoires in COVID-19. The repertoire was sequenced with immunoSEQ multiplex PCR; TCRdb's copy has only in-frame clones and lacks some. This sample yields some 270,000 clones, of which approximately 85% are seen a single time; approximately 9% belongs to the top ten. What was sequenced was PBMCs or T cells enriched from blood (not recorded which). These receptors were obtained from a woman aged 50 to 60 with acute COVID-19. CDR3s include the opening cysteine and the closing phenylalanine or tryptophan. The D gene is left open where the match is weak. Clone size is stated in some rows and not others, as once, few, many or a class when expanded.

J: TRBJ2-4; size: NA; V: TRBV11-1; D: NA; DNA: TGTGCCAGCAGCTTAAGGGGGGGAGCCATTCAGTACTTC; CDR3: CASSLRGGAIQYF
J: TRBJ2-7; size: NA; V: TRBV7-9; D: NA; DNA: TGTGCCAGCAGCCATGGGACACCCTACGAGCAGTACTTC; CDR3: CASSHGTPYEQYF
J: TRBJ1-2; size: NA; V: TRBV6-1; D: NA; DNA: TGTGCCAGCAGTGAAGCGCCAGGGCGGGGGGATCGCTACACCTTC; CDR3: CASSEAPGRGDRYTF
J: TRBJ2-1; size: NA; V: TRBV9; D: NA; DNA: TGTGCCAGCAGCGAAGACTCTCATGAGCAGTTCTTC; CDR3: CASSEDSHEQFF
J: TRBJ2-2; size: NA; V: TRBV4-3; D: NA; DNA: TGCGCCAGCAGCCAAGCCCTCAGGGGAGTTCAAACCGGGGAGCTGTTTTTT; CDR3: CASSQALRGVQTGELFF
J: TRBJ1-2; size: NA; V: TRBV5-4; D: TRBD1; DNA: TGTGCCAGCAGCCTTTCGACAGGGAACAACTATGGCTACACCTTC; CDR3: CASSLSTGNNYGYTF
J: TRBJ2-7; size: large; V: TRBV27; D: TRBD1; DNA: TGTGCCAGCAGTTTAGTAAACAGGGGGCTTGATGCCTACGAGCAGTACTTC; CDR3: CASSLVNRGLDAYEQYF
J: TRBJ2-3; size: NA; V: TRBV7-6; D: NA; DNA: TGTGCCAGCAGCGTGGGAGTAAGAGATACGCAGTATTTT; CDR3: CASSVGVRDTQYF
J: TRBJ1-1; size: NA; V: TRBV5-1; D: TRBD1; DNA: TGCGCCAGCAGCCTTCCACAGGGGACCCACACTGAAGCTTTCTTT; CDR3: CASSLPQGTHTEAFF
J: TRBJ1-5; size: NA; V: TRBV3-1/TRBV3-2; D: TRBD1; DNA: TGTGCCAGCAGCCAAGAACCGACAGGGGATCAGCCCCAGCATTTT; CDR3: CASSQEPTGDQPQHF
J: TRBJ1-3; size: NA; V: TRBV7-2; D: TRBD1; DNA: TGTGCCAGCAGTAAGAATTCCGGGACAGGGGCCCTCTCTGGAAACACCATATATTTT; CDR3: CASSKNSGTGALSGNTIYF
J: TRBJ2-5; size: NA; V: TRBV4-3; D: NA; DNA: TGCGCCAGCAGCCAAGGGCCCAACGCAGAGACCCAGTACTTC; CDR3: CASSQGPNAETQYF
J: TRBJ1-6; size: many; V: TRBV7-2; D: NA; DNA: TGTGCCAGCAGCTGGCAGGGTGGGTCCTATAATTCACCCCTCCACTTT; CDR3: CASSWQGGSYNSPLHF
J: TRBJ1-5; size: NA; V: TRBV18; D: NA; DNA: TGTGCCAGCTCACCAGGGGAGAATCAGCCCCAGCATTTT; CDR3: CASSPGENQPQHF
J: TRBJ1-1; size: NA; V: TRBV19; D: NA; DNA: TGTGCCAGTAGTTCAAATCCGGGACTGCTCAACACTGAAGCTTTCTTT; CDR3: CASSSNPGLLNTEAFF
J: TRBJ1-2; size: NA; V: TRBV4-1; D: TRBD1; DNA: TGCGCCAGCAGCCAGCCCGGGACAGCTAACTATGGCTACACCTTC; CDR3: CASSQPGTANYGYTF
J: TRBJ1-2; size: NA; V: TRBV30; D: NA; DNA: TGTGCCTGGAGTCCCCTAGAGAACTATGGCTACACCTTC; CDR3: CAWSPLENYGYTF
J: TRBJ2-3; size: NA; V: TRBV7-3; D: NA; DNA: TGTGCCAGCAGCCTCATTGGGCGGGGCAACAAAGTGACAGATACGCAGTATTTT; CDR3: CASSLIGRGNKVTDTQYF
J: TRBJ1-4; size: NA; V: TRBV19; D: NA; DNA: TGTGCCAGTAGTATAGCCCCGGCGGTTGAGGGCCGGGAAAGCGAAAAACTGTTTTTT; CDR3: CASSIAPAVEGRESEKLFF
J: TRBJ1-6; size: NA; V: TRBV2; D: NA; DNA: TGTGCCAGCAGACAGGGAAGGGGCTATAATTCACCCCTCCACTTT; CDR3: CASRQGRGYNSPLHF
J: TRBJ1-4; size: NA; V: TRBV5-1; D: TRBD1; DNA: TGCGCCAGCAGCGTCGGACAGGGGGCTGAAAAACTGTTTTTT; CDR3: CASSVGQGAEKLFF
J: TRBJ1-2; size: NA; V: TRBV27; D: NA; DNA: TGTGCCAGCAGTCCTATGGGGAGTGGGGGCTACACCTTC; CDR3: CASSPMGSGGYTF
J: TRBJ2-7; size: NA; V: TRBV20-1; D: TRBD2; DNA: TGCAGTGCTAGTGGAGTAGCGGGGGGGAGCGAGCAGTACTTC; CDR3: CSASGVAGGSEQYF
J: TRBJ1-4; size: NA; V: TRBV12-5; D: NA; DNA: TGTGCTAGTGGTCAGACACTGGACAGCTCTAATAGTGAAAAACTGTTTTTT; CDR3: CASGQTLDSSNSEKLFF
J: TRBJ2-1; size: NA; V: TRBV5-4; D: TRBD2; DNA: TGTGCCAGCAGATCAGTTGGGCGACTAGCGGGGGTTACAAACAATGAGCAGTTCTTC; CDR3: CASRSVGRLAGVTNNEQFF
J: TRBJ1-5; size: NA; V: TRBV19; D: TRBD1; DNA: TGTGCCAGTAGTACCTACGACAGGGACAATCAGCCCCAGCATTTT; CDR3: CASSTYDRDNQPQHF
J: TRBJ1-4; size: NA; V: TRBV5-8; D: NA; DNA: TGTGCCAGCAGCCGAGCCACGGGAGGTCCGGGAGAAAAACTGTTTTTT; CDR3: CASSRATGGPGEKLFF
J: TRBJ2-2; size: NA; V: TRBV9; D: NA; DNA: TGTGCCAGCAGCGTAGGTGGGCCCACCGGGGAGCTGTTTTTT; CDR3: CASSVGGPTGELFF
J: TRBJ1-1; size: NA; V: TRBV27; D: NA; DNA: TGTGCCAGCAGTTCTCAGGGCGGGGAACGGGCTTTCTTT; CDR3: CASSSQGGERAFF
J: TRBJ1-4; size: once; V: TRBV7-2; D: NA; DNA: TGTGCCAGCAGCCTAGGGGGGGGCAGTGAAAAACTGTTTTTT; CDR3: CASSLGGGSEKLFF
J: TRBJ1-1; size: NA; V: TRBV5-5; D: NA; DNA: TGTGCCAGCAGCAGGAGTTACCAAAACACTGAAGCTTTCTTT; CDR3: CASSRSYQNTEAFF
J: TRBJ2-1; size: few; V: TRBV10-3; D: NA; DNA: TGTGCCATCAGTGAGGCAACAGGGTGGAGCAATGAGCAGTTCTTC; CDR3: CAISEATGWSNEQFF
J: TRBJ1-5; size: NA; V: TRBV2; D: NA; DNA: TGTGCCAGCACCAGGGTTGGCATCGGCAATCAGCCCCAGCATTTT; CDR3: CASTRVGIGNQPQHF
J: TRBJ2-1; size: few; V: TRBV6-2/TRBV6-3; D: TRBD2; DNA: TGTGCCAGCAGCCCTGGACTAGCGGGGGCCTACAATGAGCAGTTCTTC; CDR3: CASSPGLAGAYNEQFF
J: TRBJ1-1; size: NA; V: TRBV19; D: NA; DNA: TGTGCCAGTAGTATCCAGGGATGGCGCACTGAAGCTTTCTTT; CDR3: CASSIQGWRTEAFF
J: TRBJ1-2; size: NA; V: TRBV2; D: TRBD1; DNA: TGTGCCAGCACGGCACAGGGGACCCCGAACTATGGCTACACCTTC; CDR3: CASTAQGTPNYGYTF
J: TRBJ2-3; size: few; V: TRBV5-1; D: TRBD2; DNA: TGCGCCAGCAGCTCGAGGACTAGCGTAGATACGCAGTATTTT; CDR3: CASSSRTSVDTQYF
J: TRBJ1-2; size: once; V: TRBV27; D: TRBD1; DNA: TGTGCCAGCACAAGAAATACCGGGACAGGGATTAGGGGCTACACCTTC; CDR3: CASTRNTGTGIRGYTF
J: TRBJ1-4; size: NA; V: TRBV7-2; D: NA; DNA: TGTGCCAGCAGCTTATCGACAGCTAATGAAAAACTGTTTTTT; CDR3: CASSLSTANEKLFF
J: TRBJ1-5; size: once; V: TRBV4-1; D: TRBD1; DNA: TGCGCCAGCGGAATTCAGACAGGGTCCCAGCCCCAGCATTTT; CDR3: CASGIQTGSQPQHF
J: TRBJ2-5; size: NA; V: TRBV5-4; D: TRBD1; DNA: TGTGCCAGCAGCTCCTATGACAGGGAAGAGACCCAGTACTTC; CDR3: CASSSYDREETQYF
J: TRBJ1-1; size: NA; V: TRBV5-1; D: TRBD1; DNA: TGCGCCAGCAGCCGGACGGGACAGCGGAACACTGAAGCTTTCTTT; CDR3: CASSRTGQRNTEAFF
J: TRBJ2-5; size: few; V: TRBV7-8; D: TRBD2; DNA: TGTGCCAGCAGCCGACTAGCGGGGGAGACCCAGTACTTC; CDR3: CASSRLAGETQYF
J: TRBJ1-4; size: NA; V: TRBV5-1; D: TRBD1; DNA: TGCGCCAGCAGGTTCCAGACAGGGACGGTTGAAAAACTGTTTTTT; CDR3: CASRFQTGTVEKLFF